The entry below gives a single T cell receptor (beta chain) sequence along with its context. The antigen is not known. These data are taken from a study of T cell responses to AZD1222 COVID-19 vaccine. Whole-study findings and limits: Repertoires were obtained solely post-peak T cell response.

Using immunoSEQ multiplex PCR, the repertoire was profiled, and TCRdb retains in-frame clones only, with some absent. The data show 160,000 or so clones, about nine tenths seen once. The germline V gene encodes CDR1 SEHNR and CDR2 FQNEAQ (reference sequence). CDR3 length: 15 amino acids. After removal of 0 bases from V and 6 bases from J, the junction contained 4 bases not matched to a gene. Specimen: peripheral blood, collected on day 0 of AZD1222 vaccination. This clonotype originated in an adult in good health. The chain recombines TRBV7-9 with TRBJ1-5, with 8 bases lining up with TRBD1. The CDR3 here is CASSLAGQGAQPQHF. The CDR3 region has the DNA TGTGCCAGCAGCTTAGCCGGCCAGGGGGCTCAGCCCCAGCATTTT.